These 7 T cell receptor beta chains came from one sample sequenced in a study of cytomegalovirus exposure and HLA in healthy donors. 60 Vbeta and 13 Jbeta primers were used in PCR. Clones were sequenced by immunoSEQ multiplex PCR, and TCRdb holds only the in-frame ones, with some missing. The data hold around 120,000 clones, with approximately 80% observed a single time. Sequenced input: PBMCs. The receptors originated from a female donor in good health and CMV-seropositive.

The chain links TRBV7-3 to TRBJ2-5; TRBD2 might be the D (5 bases). With 0 bases removed from V and 2 bases from J, the gap between germline ends came to 10 bases. The germline V gene has CDR1 SGHTA and CDR2 FQGTGA. The CDR3 contains 15 residues. This CDR3 reads CASSLTSGRQETQYF. The DNA for the CDR3 is TGTGCCAGCAGCTTAACCAGCGGACGGCAAGAGACCCAGTACTTC.

The CDR3 is CASSTPSGATDTQYF. CDR3 nucleotide sequence: TGTGCCAGCAGTACCCCTTCGGGAGCCACAGATACGCAGTATTTT. The gene calls are TRBV6-5 and TRBJ2-3, with a tentative D call TRBD2 (6 bases). V dropped 5 bases and J dropped 2 bases, with 14 bases sitting between them. Germline V gives CDR1 MNHEY, CDR2 SVGAGI. The CDR3 has 15 residues.

This chain joins TRBV10-3 and TRBJ1-5; TRBD1 matches 7 bases. J was trimmed by 5 bases and V by 0 bases; bases with no gene match: 1. The CDR3 extends over 14 amino acids. The V gene's germline CDR1 is ENHRY and CDR2 SYGVKD. The DNA of the CDR3 is TGTGCCATCAGTGAGTCGACAGGGCATCAGCCCCAGCATTTT. This translates into CAISESTGHQPQHF.

The V gene is TRBV5-1, the J gene TRBJ2-3; 7 nucleotides match TRBD2. The CDR3 covers 15 residues. J lost 0 bases, V lost 2 bases, and 3 bases had no gene match. CDR1 and CDR2 from the germline V gene are SGHRS and YFSETQ. In DNA, the CDR3 is TGCGCCAGCAGCTTCGGGGGGTTTAGCACAGATACGCAGTATTTT. As protein: CASSFGGFSTDTQYF.

This clone has just a few counts. V and J are TRBV7-8 and TRBJ1-4; 8 nucleotides match TRBD1. The V gene's germline CDR1 is SGHVS and CDR2 FQNEAQ. Trimming took 5 bases from V and 14 from J; bases not matched to a gene: 7. The CDR3 contains 12 residues. CDR3 sequence: CASSEDRARLFF. As DNA, the CDR3 is TGTGCCAGCAGCGAGGACAGGGCTCGGCTGTTTTTT.

This chain links TRBV5-1 with TRBJ2-5, with a weak D call TRBD1 (5 bases). The CDR3 totals 12 residues. V shed 0 bases and J shed 10 bases, with 10 bases lying between them. Germline-derived CDR1 and CDR2 are SGHRS and YFSETQ. CDR3 amino acids: CASSLGLGDQYF. The CDR3 coding sequence is TGCGCCAGCAGCTTGGGTCTAGGGGACCAGTACTTC.

This rearrangement joins TRBV9 to TRBJ1-1, with a tentative D call TRBD1 (5 bases). CDR1 SGDLS and CDR2 YYNGEE come from the germline V gene. The CDR3 loop spans 15 amino acids. Trimming left V 2 bases short and J 3 bases short, with 14 bases between. DNA of the CDR3: TGTGCCAGCAGCGTTTGGGGGGAAAGGCACACTGAAGCTTTCTTT. Its protein product is CASSVWGERHTEAFF.